This TCR beta chain comes out of a study of cytomegalovirus exposure and HLA in healthy donors (dated by TCRdb to 2017 to 2019). At the level of the whole study: The roughly 670 repertoires of the first cohort and the roughly 120 validation repertoires were produced on the same platform, according to a later analysis. The study aimed to test whether signatures of past pathogen exposure could be identified by cataloging public T cell receptors. To predict cytomegalovirus infection status, the study combined high-throughput TCR immunosequencing, statistical association of individual TCRs with disease status, and machine learning. A separate validation cohort of roughly 130 different subjects was used in addition to the 666-subject first cohort. Findings and caveats that apply to the study as a whole: In vitro tests confirmed that a few of the cytomegalovirus-associated TCR beta chains recognize cytomegalovirus antigens. Cytomegalovirus status was reported to be diagnosed by the classifier with high specificity and sensitivity in both the original and validation cohorts. It was suggested by the authors that the approach could potentially be generalized to other disease states and immunological phenotypes. The study listed 164 TCR beta chains as associated with cytomegalovirus. Subsequent analysis determined that TCRs grouped into clusters in the first cohort also showed a tendency toward co-occurrence across the 130 or so validation repertoires, and 85% to 95% of cluster scores exceeded 0. All 120 or so repertoires were used to score co-occurrence in the validation cohort in a later analysis, because that analysis had no HLA typing for the cohort. Most TCR sequences were seen in very few donors, while some public TCRs were found in many individuals.

The CDR3 covers 15 residues, taking in both the cysteine and the phenylalanine. The read is trimmed to its CDR3 DNA, 45 bases read in frame from base 1. Reading the germline V gene gives CDR1 SGHRS and CDR2 YFSETQ. The V end loses 0 bases and the J end loses 4 bases, and a stretch of 14 bases separates them. The donors were included in the validation cohort of some 120 subjects, a group kept apart from the roughly 680-subject first cohort. As to this clone: Its binding antigen is unknown. No base-level quality is on record; no much larger clone is a single base apart.

The protocol used for the library was the immunoSEQ multiplex PCR assay. Per the original workflow: A statistical classification framework was developed to diagnose cytomegalovirus status using the catalog of TCR beta chain sequences. Here the immuneACCESS table is served through TCRdb, limited to in-frame sequences with V and J called. Missing clones are a known gap in these copies; in checked studies unresolved V genes cover under half, and the rest lacks a known reason. The V and J calls and the clone size are those of that table, but D and trimming were determined from the DNA. For this sample there are 130,000 to 150,000 clones; about 89% appear just once. Clones ranked in the top ten supply 2.5% to 4% of the sample.

The sequence came from a young woman in good health and CMV-seropositive. Material: PBMCs. The chain uses TRBV5-1 and TRBJ2-7; D gene: possibly TRBD1, on 7 matching bases. The DNA is as follows: TGCGCCAGCAGCTTGGGTGTCAGGGGGGAGTACGAGCAGTACTTC. Translated, this is CASSLGVRGEYEQYF.